The 24 T cell receptor beta chains below come from one sample, sequenced in a study of blood T cell repertoires in COVID-19. Profiled with immunoSEQ multiplex PCR; TCRdb holds only in-frame clones, not every one. Seen here are around 380,000 clones, 70% to 90% observed once, and the top ten hold 1% to 1.5%. Sequenced material: PBMCs or T cells enriched from blood (not recorded which). All receptors come from a man aged 25 to 40 who had recovered from COVID-19.

This chain joins TRBV5-1 and TRBJ2-5, with TRBD2 matching 9 bases. J gave up 2 bases and V 0 bases, and 2 bases lay outside the gene matches. CDR1 SGHRS and CDR2 YFSETQ come from the germline V gene. This CDR3 has 15 residues. CDR3 in amino acids: CASSLALAGQETQYF. The CDR3 nucleotides are TGCGCCAGCAGCTTGGCCCTAGCGGGACAAGAGACCCAGTACTTC.

J is TRBJ1-4 and V is TRBV7-9, with TRBD1 matching over 9 bases. CDR1 is SEHNR and CDR2 is FQNEAQ in the germline V gene (reference sequence). The CDR3 has 15 amino acids. V dropped 6 bases and J dropped 4; count of bases not matched to a gene: 6. CDR3 region: CASRPTGGLNEKLFF. CDR3 nucleotides: TGTGCCAGCAGGCCCACAGGGGGCCTTAATGAAAAACTGTTTTTT.

In regard to this clone: In the same sample, other DNA sequences code for this CDR3. The chain combines TRBV5-4 with TRBJ2-5; 7 positions match TRBD1. The junction had 3 bases not matched to a gene; V was cut back by 4 bases and J by 3 bases. Looked up from germline, CDR1 is SGHNT and CDR2 is YYREEE (reference sequence). This CDR3 region has 13 residues. The CDR3 region has the DNA TGTGCCAGCAGCCCTGACAGGGAAGAGACCCAGTACTTC. Its translation is CASSPDREETQYF.

The rearrangement uses TRBV19 and TRBJ2-5; 8 positions agree with TRBD1. From germline, CDR1 is LNHDA and CDR2 SQIVND (reference sequence). This CDR3 comprises 13 residues. The V and J ends lost 7 bases and 4 bases, in that order; junction bases with no gene match: 5. The CDR3 coding sequence is TGTGCCAGTATTGGCAGGGGGCGAGAGACCCAGTACTTC. It codes for CASIGRGRETQYF.

The chain employs TRBV30 and TRBJ2-5, with 11 positions matching TRBD2. The CDR3 has 14 residues. Trimming removed 5 bases from V and 0 bases from J; junction bases left unmatched: 2. Germline V gene lookup returns CDR1 GTSNPN and CDR2 SVGIG (reference sequence). The CDR3 nucleotides are TGTGCCTGGGCGGGACTAGCGGACCAAGAGACCCAGTACTTC. It is translated as CAWAGLADQETQYF. The full variable domain, with the rest looked up from reference TRBV30 and TRBJ2-5, is SQTIHQWPATLVQPVGSPLSLECTVEGTSNPNLYWYRQAAGRGLQLLFYSVGIGQISSEVPQNLSASRPQDRQFILSSKKLLLSDSGFYLCAWAGLADQETQYFGPGTRLLVL.

This clone was seen once. The chain is built from TRBV27 and TRBJ2-7; D remains unclear. V was shortened by 2 bases and J by 3 bases, with 8 bases between the two germline ends. Germline-derived CDR1 and CDR2 are MNHEY and SMNVEV (reference sequence). The CDR3 totals 13 residues. CDR3 nucleotide sequence: TGTGCCAGCAGTTTAGGGCTGCTCTACGAGCAGTACTTC. Amino acids: CASSLGLLYEQYF.

This clone was detected once. V gene TRBV7-6 combines with J gene TRBJ1-1, with D maybe TRBD1 (6 bases). This CDR3 is 14 amino acids long. V lost 6 bases, J lost 1 base, and 12 bases lay in between. Germline CDR1 is SGHVS and CDR2 is FNYEAQ. The DNA of the CDR3 is TGTGCCAGCAGACCGACAGGTGCGAACACTGAAGCTTTCTTT. This gives the protein CASRPTGANTEAFF.

This chain uses TRBV14 with TRBJ2-1, with D tentatively TRBD1 (6 bases). Germline V lookup: CDR1 SGHDN, CDR2 FVKESK. V shed 4 bases and J shed 5 bases, with 21 bases lying between them. CDR3 length: 17 amino acids. The CDR3 region has the DNA TGTGCCAGCAGCCCCCTAGGAACCGGGACAAAGGACAATGAGCAGTTCTTC. This translates into CASSPLGTGTKDNEQFF.

This clone showed up just a few times. The chain carries TRBV18 and TRBJ2-2; D unclear. V was clipped by 3 bases and J by 5 bases, with 4 bases between them. Germline V gene data show CDR1 as KGHSH and CDR2 as LQKENI. CDR3 length: 12 amino acids. CDR3 sequence: CASSPRTGELFF. CDR3 bases: TGTGCCAGCTCACCCAGGACCGGGGAGCTGTTTTTT.

This chain uses TRBV6-2 or TRBV6-3 with TRBJ2-2; 7 bases align to TRBD1. Germline V gene sequence: CDR1 MNHEY, CDR2 SVGEGT. There are 13 residues in the CDR3. Germline trimming cut 6 bases from V and 6 bases from J; bases unmatched to any gene: 4. CDR3 protein: CASSRGSPGELFF. CDR3 nucleotides: TGTGCCAGCAGCAGGGGGTCCCCCGGGGAGCTGTTTTTT.

The chain employs TRBV5-6 and TRBJ2-3, with a possible D match to TRBD2 (6 bases). Germline CDR1 SGHDT, CDR2 YYEEEE. V shed 4 bases and J shed 0 bases, with 18 bases lying between them. This CDR3 has 17 residues. As DNA, the CDR3 is TGTGCCAGCAGCCAGCCCCGGAGGGGCCTTAGCACAGATACGCAGTATTTT. It is translated as CASSQPRRGLSTDTQYF.

The chain joins TRBV7-8 to TRBJ1-4; D is ambiguous. This CDR3 is built from 14 residues. The ends were cut back, 3 bases at V and 2 bases at J, with 7 bases in the middle. Germline CDR1 and CDR2: SGHVS and FQNEAQ. The CDR3 bases are TGTGCCAGCAGCTTTTCCCTTACTAATGAAAAACTGTTTTTT. Amino acids: CASSFSLTNEKLFF.

This chain links TRBV2 with TRBJ1-4, with TRBD1 as a possible D gene (5 bases). Trimming removed 6 bases from V and 8 bases from J, with 19 bases in between. CDR1 and CDR2 from the germline V gene are SNHLY and FYNNEI. CDR3 length equals 15 residues. CDR3 sequence reads: CASSGRRSEGEKLFF. As DNA, the CDR3 is TGTGCCAGCAGCGGGAGGCGGTCCGAGGGGGAAAAACTGTTTTTT.

The V and J genes are TRBV5-1 and TRBJ1-1; D not certain. The CDR3 has 16 amino acids. V lost 4 bases and J 1 base, leaving 17 bases between the germline ends. Germline assignment: CDR1 SGHRS and CDR2 YFSETQ. In DNA form, the CDR3 reads TGCGCCAGCAGCCCGGGATTGCGGGCCCGGAACACTGAAGCTTTCTTT. This gives the protein CASSPGLRARNTEAFF.

The V gene is TRBV7-9, the J gene TRBJ1-1, with D unclear. Germline V gene sequence: CDR1 SEHNR, CDR2 FQNEAQ (reference sequence). The CDR3 has 15 residues. Trimming pared 5 bases from V and 1 base from J, leaving 14 bases between. The CDR3 loop reads CASSPDGSWNTEAFF. CDR3 bases: TGTGCCAGCAGCCCCGACGGGAGTTGGAACACTGAAGCTTTCTTT.

This clone was seen a few times. The chain links TRBV2 to TRBJ1-2, with 7 bases lining up with TRBD1. From germline, CDR1 is SNHLY and CDR2 FYNNEI. This CDR3 contains 15 residues. V trimming: 1 base; J trimming: 8 bases; junction bases outside the gene matches: 10. CDR3 protein: CASSEDMTGLYGYTF. The CDR3 DNA follows: TGTGCCAGCAGTGAAGACATGACAGGGTTGTACGGCTACACCTTC.

The chain joins TRBV6-1 to TRBJ2-5; 11 bases are shared with TRBD2. The J segment lost 9 bases and the V segment lost 1 base, leaving 10 bases of the junction unmatched. The CDR3 has 16 residues. The germline CDR1 and CDR2 sequences are MNHNS and SASEGT. CDR3 loop: CASSEGIWLAGGAQYF. The CDR3, as DNA: TGTGCCAGCAGTGAAGGGATTTGGTTAGCGGGGGGGGCCCAGTACTTC.

This rearrangement joins TRBV6-5 to TRBJ2-7; unclear D gene. This CDR3 has 13 amino acids. V was clipped by 5 bases and J by 11 bases, with 19 bases between them. CDR1 is MNHEY and CDR2 is SVGAGI in the germline V gene. CDR3 sequence (DNA): TGTGCCAGCAGTACTCAAGGAGACTTCATGGAGTACTTC. Protein product: CASSTQGDFMEYF.

The rearrangement uses TRBV2 and TRBJ1-5, with TRBD1 as a possible D gene (6 bases). V was pared by 2 bases and J by 3 bases, with 11 bases between. Looked up from germline, CDR1 is SNHLY and CDR2 is FYNNEI. The CDR3 length is 15 residues. The CDR3 protein is CASSENRVNNQPQHF. CDR3 nucleotide sequence: TGTGCCAGCAGTGAAAACAGGGTCAACAATCAGCCCCAGCATTTT.

The chain carries TRBV3-1 (or the pseudogene TRBV3-2) and TRBJ2-5, with D tentatively TRBD2 (6 bases). Trimming cost V 4 bases and J 1 base, with 13 bases left between them. The germline V gene encodes CDR1 LGHDT and CDR2 YNNKEL (reference sequence). This CDR3 is 15 amino acids long. The CDR3 protein is CASSLLRGSQETQYF. The CDR3 DNA is TGTGCCAGCAGCCTCCTCCGGGGGTCCCAAGAGACCCAGTACTTC.

The genes are TRBV12-5 and TRBJ1-1; D is unresolved. Germline loops: CDR1 LGHNT, CDR2 FRNRAP. The CDR3 covers 12 residues. Trimming removed 6 bases at V and 5 bases at J, with 10 bases between. CDR3 DNA sequence: TGTGCTAGTGGACGGACTAGGACTGAAGCTTTCTTT. Its translation: CASGRTRTEAFF.

The chain combines TRBV3-1 (or the pseudogene TRBV3-2) with TRBJ2-5, with TRBD2 matching over 7 bases. Trimming removed 0 bases from V and 5 bases from J; junction bases left unmatched: 6. The CDR3 has 15 amino acids. Germline V gene sequence: CDR1 LGHDT, CDR2 YNNKEL (reference sequence). This CDR3 is CASSQEGGLWETQYF. CDR3 in DNA: TGTGCCAGCAGCCAAGAGGGAGGGTTGTGGGAGACCCAGTACTTC.

The rearrangement joins TRBV7-8 to TRBJ1-3; possible D gene TRBD1, 6 bases. Trimming took off 2 bases at V and 4 bases at J, with 9 bases between the two ends. The CDR3 runs to 14 residues. Germline lookup yields CDR1 SGHVS and CDR2 FQNEAQ. CDR3 amino acids: CASSLTGLGNTIYF. The CDR3 DNA reads TGTGCCAGCAGCTTAACAGGGTTAGGAAACACCATATATTTT.

The chain combines TRBV15 with TRBJ2-4; 11 bases agree with TRBD1. The CDR3 consists of 17 residues. In germline, CDR1 is LNHNV, CDR2 YYDKDF (reference sequence). V trimming: 8 bases; J trimming: 1 base; junction bases outside the gene matches: 10. The CDR3 DNA reads TGTGCCACCCGTGGACAGGGGGCGATGGTGGCCAAAAACATTCAGTACTTC. Translating it yields CATRGQGAMVAKNIQYF.